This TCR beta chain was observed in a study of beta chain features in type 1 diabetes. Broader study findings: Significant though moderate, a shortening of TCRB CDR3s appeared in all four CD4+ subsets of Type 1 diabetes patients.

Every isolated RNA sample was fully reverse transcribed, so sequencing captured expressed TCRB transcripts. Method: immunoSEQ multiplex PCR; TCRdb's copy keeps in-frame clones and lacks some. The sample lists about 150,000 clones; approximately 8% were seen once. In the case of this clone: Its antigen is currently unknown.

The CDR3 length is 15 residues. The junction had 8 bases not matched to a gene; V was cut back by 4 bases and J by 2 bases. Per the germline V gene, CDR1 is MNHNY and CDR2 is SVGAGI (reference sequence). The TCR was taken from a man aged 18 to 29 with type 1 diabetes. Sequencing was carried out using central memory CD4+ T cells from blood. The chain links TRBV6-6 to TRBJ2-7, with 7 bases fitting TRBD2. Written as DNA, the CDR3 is TGTGCCAGCAGTTCCCCGGGGAGGGATACCTACGAGCAGTACTTC. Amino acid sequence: CASSSPGRDTYEQYF.